This T cell receptor beta chain was captured by sequencing in a study of cytomegalovirus exposure and HLA in healthy donors. This CDR3 has 14 residues. Per germline, CDR1 SGHRS and CDR2 YFSETQ. V lost 5 bases, J lost 9 bases, and 10 bases stayed unmatched. The PCR employed 60 Vbeta primers together with 13 Jbeta primers. The table came from immunoSEQ multiplex PCR; TCRdb's copy has only in-frame clones and leaves some out. The sample includes over 110,000 clones, less than 85% seen only once; the top ten take approximately 10%. This clone has just one count. The antigen remains unidentified. Study-level results: Presence/absence comparisons presumed near-even sequencing depth among donors.

V usage is TRBV5-1 and J usage is TRBJ2-1, with 8 bases aligning to TRBD1. The clonotype comes from a woman aged 45-59 years in good health and CMV-seropositive. The specimen was PBMCs. This chain's CDR3 is CASSGLTGVGEQFF. The CDR3 nucleotides read TGCGCCAGCAGTGGGTTGACAGGGGTTGGTGAGCAGTTCTTC.